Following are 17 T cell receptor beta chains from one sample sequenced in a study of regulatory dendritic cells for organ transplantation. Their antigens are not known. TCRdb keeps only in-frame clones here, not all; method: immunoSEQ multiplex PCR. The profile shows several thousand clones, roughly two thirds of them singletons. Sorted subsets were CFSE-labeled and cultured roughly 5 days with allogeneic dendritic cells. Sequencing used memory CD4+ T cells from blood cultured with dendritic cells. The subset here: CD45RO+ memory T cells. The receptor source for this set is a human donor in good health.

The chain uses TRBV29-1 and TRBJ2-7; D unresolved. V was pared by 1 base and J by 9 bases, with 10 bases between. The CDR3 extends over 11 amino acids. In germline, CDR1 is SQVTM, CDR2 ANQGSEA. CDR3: CSVEVSVVQYF. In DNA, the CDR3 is TGCAGCGTTGAAGTGTCGGTTGTGCAGTACTTC.

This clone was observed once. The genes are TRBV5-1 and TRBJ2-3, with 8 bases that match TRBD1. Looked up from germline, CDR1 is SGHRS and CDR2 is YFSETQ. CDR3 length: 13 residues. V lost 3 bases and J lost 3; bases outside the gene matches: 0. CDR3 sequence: CASSWTGTDTQYF. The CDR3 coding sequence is TGCGCCAGCAGCTGGACAGGGACAGATACGCAGTATTTT.

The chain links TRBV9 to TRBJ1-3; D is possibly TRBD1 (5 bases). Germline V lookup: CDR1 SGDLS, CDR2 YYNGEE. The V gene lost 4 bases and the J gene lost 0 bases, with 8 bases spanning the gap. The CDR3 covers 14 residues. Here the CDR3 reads CASSSGFSGNTIYF. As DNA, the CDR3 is TGTGCCAGCAGCTCAGGGTTCTCTGGAAACACCATATATTTT.

CDR3 DNA: TGTGCTAGTGGTCCGACAGGGAGACGCGATCAGCCCCAGCATTTT. Translated, it gives CASGPTGRRDQPQHF. The chain recombines TRBV12-5 with TRBJ1-5, with 7 bases matching TRBD1. The ends lost 5 bases at V and 5 bases at J; junction bases unmatched: 9. This CDR3 has 15 amino acids. Germline assignment: CDR1 LGHNT and CDR2 FRNRAP.

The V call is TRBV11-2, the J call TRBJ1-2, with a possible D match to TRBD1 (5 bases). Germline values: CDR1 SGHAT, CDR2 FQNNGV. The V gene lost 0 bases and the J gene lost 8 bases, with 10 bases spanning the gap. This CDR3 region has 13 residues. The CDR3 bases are TGTGCCAGCAGCTTAGACGGAGGGGCCGGCTACACCTTC. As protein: CASSLDGGAGYTF.

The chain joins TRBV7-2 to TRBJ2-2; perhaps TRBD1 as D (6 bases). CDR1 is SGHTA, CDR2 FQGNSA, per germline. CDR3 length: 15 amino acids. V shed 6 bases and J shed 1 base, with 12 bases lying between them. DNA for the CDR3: TGTGCCAGCAGACCTCCGGGACAGAACACCGGGGAGCTGTTTTTT. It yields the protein CASRPPGQNTGELFF.

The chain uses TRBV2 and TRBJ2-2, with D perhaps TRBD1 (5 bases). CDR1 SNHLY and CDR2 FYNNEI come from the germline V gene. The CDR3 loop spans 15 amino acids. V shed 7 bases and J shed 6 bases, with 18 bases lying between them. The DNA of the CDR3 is TGTGCCAGCAATTCCAAACAGGCGGTCGCCGGGGAGCTGTTTTTT. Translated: CASNSKQAVAGELFF.

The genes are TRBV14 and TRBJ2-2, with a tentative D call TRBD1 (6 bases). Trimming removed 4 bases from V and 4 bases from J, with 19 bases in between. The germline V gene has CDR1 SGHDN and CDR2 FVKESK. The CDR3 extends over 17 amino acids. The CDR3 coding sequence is TGTGCCAGCAGCCCGGCATCCACAGGGCGTGGCACCGGGGAGCTGTTTTTT. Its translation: CASSPASTGRGTGELFF.

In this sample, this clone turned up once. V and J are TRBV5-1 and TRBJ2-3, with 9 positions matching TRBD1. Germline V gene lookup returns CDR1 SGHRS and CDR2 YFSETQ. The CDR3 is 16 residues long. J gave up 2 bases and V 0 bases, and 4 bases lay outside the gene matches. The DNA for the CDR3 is TGCGCCAGCAGCTTGGTCGGGACAGGGATCACAGATACGCAGTATTTT. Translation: CASSLVGTGITDTQYF. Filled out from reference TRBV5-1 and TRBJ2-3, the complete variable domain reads KAGVTQTPRYLIKTRGQQVTLSCSPISGHRSVSWYQQTPGQGLQFLFEYFSETQRNKGNFPGRFSGRQFSNSRSEMNVSTLELGDSALYLCASSLVGTGITDTQYFGPGTRLTVL.

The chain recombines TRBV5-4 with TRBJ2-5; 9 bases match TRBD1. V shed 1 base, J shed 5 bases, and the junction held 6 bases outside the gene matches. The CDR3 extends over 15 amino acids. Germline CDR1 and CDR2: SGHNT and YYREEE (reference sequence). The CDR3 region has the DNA TGTGCCAGCAGCTTGACGGGTGGACAGGGGGAGACCCAGTACTTC. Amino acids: CASSLTGGQGETQYF.

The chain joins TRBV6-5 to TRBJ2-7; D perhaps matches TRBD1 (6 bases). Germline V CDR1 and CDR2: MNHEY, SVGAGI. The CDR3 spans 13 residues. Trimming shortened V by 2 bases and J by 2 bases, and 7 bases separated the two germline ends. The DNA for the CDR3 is TGTGCCAGCAGTTACACAGGGACCTACGAGCAGTACTTC. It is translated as CASSYTGTYEQYF.

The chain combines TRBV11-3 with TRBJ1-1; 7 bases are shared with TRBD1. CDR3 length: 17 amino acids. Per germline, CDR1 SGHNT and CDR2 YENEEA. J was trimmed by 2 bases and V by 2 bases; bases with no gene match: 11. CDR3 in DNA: TGTGCCAGCAGCTTATCCCCGGACAGGAGCGAAAACACTGAAGCTTTCTTT. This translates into CASSLSPDRSENTEAFF.

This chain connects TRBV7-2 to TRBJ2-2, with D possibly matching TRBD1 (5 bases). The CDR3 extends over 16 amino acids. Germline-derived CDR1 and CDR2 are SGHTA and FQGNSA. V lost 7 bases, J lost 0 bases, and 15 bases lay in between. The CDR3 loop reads CASTDYQGANTGELFF. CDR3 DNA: TGTGCCAGCACCGATTATCAGGGCGCGAACACCGGGGAGCTGTTTTTT.

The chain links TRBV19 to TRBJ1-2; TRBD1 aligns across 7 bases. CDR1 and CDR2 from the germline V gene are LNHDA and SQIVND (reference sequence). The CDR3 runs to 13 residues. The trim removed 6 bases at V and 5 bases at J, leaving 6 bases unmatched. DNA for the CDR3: TGTGCCAGTAGGGAGGACAGGCGATATGGCTACACCTTC. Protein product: CASREDRRYGYTF.

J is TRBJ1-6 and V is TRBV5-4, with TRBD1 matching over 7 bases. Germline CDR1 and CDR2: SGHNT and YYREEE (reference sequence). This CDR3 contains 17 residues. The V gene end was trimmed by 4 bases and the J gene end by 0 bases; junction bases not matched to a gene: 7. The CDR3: CASSIQGPSSYNSPLHF. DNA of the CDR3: TGTGCCAGCAGCATACAGGGGCCGAGCTCCTATAATTCACCCCTCCACTTT.

CDR3 in amino acids: CASSLATGQGFHEQYF. DNA of the CDR3: TGTGCCAGCAGCTTGGCGACCGGACAGGGATTCCACGAGCAGTACTTC. The chain links TRBV5-7 to TRBJ2-7; TRBD1 agrees at 8 bases. TRBV5-7 is labeled an ORF, and its function is uncertain. The CDR3 spans 16 residues. The V and J ends lost 0 bases and 5 bases, in that order; junction bases with no gene match: 10.

The CDR3 sequence is CASSSGQGASFGYTF. CDR3 coding DNA: TGTGCCAGCAGCTCGGGACAGGGGGCTTCATTTGGCTACACCTTC. The chain joins TRBV6-5 to TRBJ1-2, with 12 positions matching TRBD1. Trimming removed 6 bases from V and 7 bases from J; junction bases left unmatched: 9. The germline V gene has CDR1 MNHEY and CDR2 SVGAGI. The CDR3 contains 15 residues.